A selection of T cell receptor beta chains follows, all from one sample in a study of T cell repertoires and Cas9 in healthy adults. Sequencing used immunoSEQ multiplex PCR; TCRdb keeps in-frame clones, though not all of them. Of approximately 16,000 clones listed, about 89% were seen once; the top ten hold around 2.1%. The sample was Tregs (CD4+, CD25+, CD127-, CD137-, CD154-) from PBMCs; culture status not recorded. These receptors came from a human donor in good health. CDR3s include the opening cysteine and the closing phenylalanine or tryptophan. A D gene is named only where the DNA matches it firmly. Expanded clones are given a class, and other clones once, few, many or no size at all.

D | J | size | V | DNA | CDR3
- | TRBJ1-1 | - | TRBV5-1 | TGCGCCAGCAGCTGGGGGGAGGGGGTCGTCACTGAAGCTTTCTTT | CASSWGEGVVTEAFF
TRBD1 | TRBJ1-2 | - | TRBV5-1 | TGCGCCAGCAGCTTAAACCGGGACAGCTATGGCTACACCTTC | CASSLNRDSYGYTF
- | TRBJ2-1 | - | TRBV11-2 | TGTGCCAGCAGCATTAAGAACAATGAGCAGTTCTTC | CASSIKNNEQFF
TRBD1 | TRBJ1-2 | few | TRBV5-1 | TGCGCCAGCAGCTTGTTGGGGCAGGGGGCGGGCGGCTACACCTTC | CASSLLGQGAGGYTF
- | TRBJ1-1 | - | TRBV9 | TGTGCCAGCAGCGCAACGGTTCGCATGAACACTGAAGCTTTCTTT | CASSATVRMNTEAFF
- | TRBJ1-2 | - | TRBV10-3 | TGTGCCATCAGTGAGAGCAGGGACTATGGCTACACCTTC | CAISESRDYGYTF
- | TRBJ2-7 | - | TRBV5-1 | TGCGCCAGCAGCCAGACAGGCGATTACGAGCAGTACTTC | CASSQTGDYEQYF
TRBD1 | TRBJ1-2 | once | TRBV7-9 | TGTGCCAGCAGCCCCGGACAGGGCTATGGCTACACCTTC | CASSPGQGYGYTF
- | TRBJ1-2 | - | TRBV6-6 | TGTGCCAGCCGGCAGGGATATGGCTACACCTTC | CASRQGYGYTF
- | TRBJ1-2 | - | TRBV2 | TGTGCCAGCAGTGGCGGACAGCCAGAACTCTTCCACCCATCCCAACGTCACATGATTTTTGGCACCTTC | CASSGGQPELFHPSQRHMIFGTF
- | TRBJ1-5 | - | TRBV6-6 | TGTGCCAGCAGTTACTCCAGGACAGACCATCAGCCCCAGCATTTT | CASSYSRTDHQPQHF
TRBD2 | TRBJ2-1 | - | TRBV13 | TGTGCCAGCAGCCCGCGGGGGGGCCTCGTCCATGAGCAGTTCTTC | CASSPRGGLVHEQFF
TRBD2 | TRBJ2-3 | - | TRBV10-3 | TGTGCCATCAGTGATCCCGCGGGGGGGCCCCAATATAGCACAGATACGCAGTATTTT | CAISDPAGGPQYSTDTQYF
- | TRBJ1-5 | - | TRBV4-1 | TGCGCCAGCAGCCAAGATTGGGGTAGTTGGGAGGCAGGGAGCAATCAGCCCCAGCATTTT | CASSQDWGSWEAGSNQPQHF
- | TRBJ1-5 | - | TRBV27 | TGTGCCTCCCGAGGATATAGCAATCAGCCCCAGCATTTT | CASRGYSNQPQHF
- | TRBJ1-4 | - | TRBV18 | TGTGCCAGCTCGAACCGACAGACAACTAATGAAAAACTGTTTTTT | CASSNRQTTNEKLFF
- | TRBJ2-1 | - | TRBV9 | TGTGCCAGCAGCCAGGGGAGGGGGCAAAGCTCCTACAATGAGCAGTTCTTC | CASSQGRGQSSYNEQFF
- | TRBJ1-5 | - | TRBV23-1 | TGCGCCAGCAGTCGGAGTGGCCATTTT | CASSRSGHF
- | TRBJ1-2 | - | TRBV18 | TGTGCCAGCTCACGGGTGCCAGAGTTAGGCTACACCTTC | CASSRVPELGYTF
TRBD1 | TRBJ1-1 | - | TRBV18 | TGTGCCAGCTCACCCTTAACGGACAGGGTCAACACTGAAGCTTTCTTT | CASSPLTDRVNTEAFF
TRBD1 | TRBJ1-5 | - | TRBV6-6 | TGTGCCAGCAGTTCCAGGACAGGGATTAGCAATCAGCCCCAGCATTTT | CASSSRTGISNQPQHF
TRBD2 | TRBJ2-2 | - | TRBV4-1 | TGCGCCAGCAGCCAGCCACCGACTAGCGGGGGGGCTGGCGGGGAGCTGTTTTTT | CASSQPPTSGGAGGELFF
- | TRBJ1-2 | - | TRBV6-5 | TGTGCCAGCAGTTTCGGAAGAATGATGTATGGCTACACCTTC | CASSFGRMMYGYTF
- | TRBJ2-1 | - | TRBV5-5 | TGTGCCAGCAGCTACCGAGGGATGGCCTACAATGAGCAGTTCTTC | CASSYRGMAYNEQFF
- | TRBJ1-2 | - | TRBV10-3 | TGTGCCATCAGTGAGTCTGGGACCGTGACGGCTAACTATGGCTACACCTTC | CAISESGTVTANYGYTF
TRBD2 | TRBJ2-7 | - | TRBV11-2 | TGTGCCAGCAGCTTAGGTGGCGGGAGCGAGCAGTACTTC | CASSLGGGSEQYF
TRBD1 | TRBJ1-2 | - | TRBV2 | TGTGCCAGCAGTGTGTCGACAGGGGTGAACTATGGCTACACCTTC | CASSVSTGVNYGYTF
- | TRBJ1-3 | - | TRBV6-1 | TGTGCCAGCAGTGAATTCCCAGGGTCAGGCTCTGGAACCACCATATATTTT | CASSEFPGSGSGTTIYF
- | TRBJ1-5 | - | TRBV27 | TGTGCCAGCAGAGGGATAACAAGCAATCAGCCCCAGCATTTT | CASRGITSNQPQHF
- | TRBJ2-7 | - | TRBV11-2 | TGTGCCAGCAGACACCCGCCCAGCGTTTACGAGCAGTACTTC | CASRHPPSVYEQYF
- | TRBJ2-3 | - | TRBV19 | TGTGCCAGCCGCCTTGTGGGCACAGATACGCAGTATTTT | CASRLVGTDTQYF
- | TRBJ2-5 | - | TRBV5-4 | TGTGCCAGCAGCTTATCAAGGCTTGACGGGACCCAGTACTTC | CASSLSRLDGTQYF
- | TRBJ2-5 | - | TRBV7-2 | TGTGCCAGCAGCTTAACGCGCAGGGCGGGGGAGACCCAGTACTTC | CASSLTRRAGETQYF
- | TRBJ1-2 | - | TRBV4-2 | TGTGCCAGCAGCCAAGAATCATTTCAGGGACCCTATGGTGGCTACACCTTC | CASSQESFQGPYGGYTF
- | TRBJ2-1 | - | TRBV5-4 | TGTGCCAGCAGCTTGTCTAGGGGAAATTCCTACAATGAGCAGTTCTTC | CASSLSRGNSYNEQFF
- | TRBJ2-2 | - | TRBV4-1 | TGCGCCAGCAGCCAAGACAGGGCTAGGGCCGGGGAGCTGTTTTTT | CASSQDRARAGELFF
- | TRBJ1-6 | once | TRBV28 | TGTGCCAGCAGTTTGAGGTCCTCCTATAATTCACCCCTCCACTTT | CASSLRSSYNSPLHF
TRBD2 | TRBJ2-3 | - | TRBV5-1 | TGCGCCAGCAGCGAGCGGGGTAGCACAGATACGCAGTATTTT | CASSERGSTDTQYF
- | TRBJ2-3 | once | TRBV18 | TGTGCCAGCTCACCGGGCGCAGCTAACACAGATACGCAGTATTTT | CASSPGAANTDTQYF
TRBD1 | TRBJ1-5 | - | TRBV6-1 | TGTGCCAGCAGAAGGGACAGGGGGATTCAGCCCCAGCATTTT | CASRRDRGIQPQHF
- | TRBJ2-5 | - | TRBV14 | TGTGCCAGCAGCCAAGTTATGAGCGTCCAAGAGACCCAGTACTTC | CASSQVMSVQETQYF
- | TRBJ2-3 | - | TRBV7-9 | TGTGCCAGCAGCGTCTCGTTAAGCACAGATACGCAGTATTTT | CASSVSLSTDTQYF
- | TRBJ2-2 | - | TRBV7-9 | TGTGCCAGCAGCTTAGCCTTAACAGGGATTGTCGGGGAGCTGTTTTTT | CASSLALTGIVGELFF
- | TRBJ2-5 | - | TRBV15 | TGTGCCACCAGCAGAGATCGGGGCCCCGCAATCGAGACCCAGTACTTC | CATSRDRGPAIETQYF
- | TRBJ2-7 | - | TRBV7-2 | TGTGCCAGCAGCTTAGGTGGTGGCGGACCCTACGAGCAGTACTTC | CASSLGGGGPYEQYF
- | TRBJ1-5 | - | TRBV6-6 | TGTGCCAGCAGTTACTCGAGGGTTTCTGGCAATCAGCCCCAGCATTTT | CASSYSRVSGNQPQHF
- | TRBJ2-5 | - | TRBV5-1 | TGCGCCAGCAGACCGGGACCGAACTACCAAGAGACCCAGTACTTC | CASRPGPNYQETQYF
- | TRBJ1-5 | - | TRBV19 | TGTGCCAGTAGAAAGAGGACAGAAGCTCCCAATCAGCCCCAGCATTTT | CASRKRTEAPNQPQHF
- | TRBJ1-4 | - | TRBV2 | TGTGCCAGCAGTTGGATCCTGGCGGAAAAACTGTTTTTT | CASSWILAEKLFF
- | TRBJ2-2 | - | TRBV5-6 | TGTGCCAGCAGCTTGGGCGGGCCGGGACCGACCGGGGAGCTGTTTTTT | CASSLGGPGPTGELFF
TRBD2 | TRBJ2-3 | - | TRBV6-6 | TGTGCCAGCAGTCGTCGGGGGGTTAATCAGGCTACGCAGTATTTT | CASSRRGVNQATQYF
- | TRBJ2-7 | few | TRBV5-5 | TGTGCCAGCAGCCAAGAAAAAGGACGGAGAGAGCAGTACTTC | CASSQEKGRREQYF
- | TRBJ2-1 | once | TRBV7-2 | TGTGCCAGCAGCCCCCCTTCACGGCGGAAGTTCTTC | CASSPPSRRKFF
- | TRBJ2-3 | - | TRBV19 | TGTGCCAGTAGTATATATCAGGGAGCAGATACGCAGTATTTT | CASSIYQGADTQYF
- | TRBJ1-1 | - | TRBV7-2 | TGTGCCAGCAGCCAAACACGCGTGCCGGGCCCTGAAGCTTTCTTT | CASSQTRVPGPEAFF
- | TRBJ1-2 | once | TRBV20-1 | TGCAGTGCTAGAGATAAGGGGAGCTACACCTTC | CSARDKGSYTF
TRBD1 | TRBJ1-4 | - | TRBV15 | TGTGCCACTACCGGGACAGCAAATGAAAAACTGTTTTTT | CATTGTANEKLFF